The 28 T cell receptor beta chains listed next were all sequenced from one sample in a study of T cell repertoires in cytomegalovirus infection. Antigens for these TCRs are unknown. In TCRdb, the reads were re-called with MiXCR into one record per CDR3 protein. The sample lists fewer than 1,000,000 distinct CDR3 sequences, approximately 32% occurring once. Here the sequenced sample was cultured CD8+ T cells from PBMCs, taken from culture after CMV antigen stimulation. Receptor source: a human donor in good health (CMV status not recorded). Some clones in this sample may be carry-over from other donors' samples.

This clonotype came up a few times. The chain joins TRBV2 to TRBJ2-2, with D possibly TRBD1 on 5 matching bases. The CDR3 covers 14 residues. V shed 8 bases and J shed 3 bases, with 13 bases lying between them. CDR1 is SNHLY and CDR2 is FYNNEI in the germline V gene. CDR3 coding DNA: TGTGCCAGCGCCAGAGGACAATACACCGGGGAGCTGTTTTTT. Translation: CASARGQYTGELFF.

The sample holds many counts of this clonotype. Here the CDR3 DNA reads TGTGCCAGCAGTTTACGACAGAACACTGAAGCTTTCTTT. Protein product: CASSLRQNTEAFF. The genes are TRBV27 and TRBJ1-1, with D hard to call. CDR3 length equals 13 residues. With 2 bases removed from V and 1 base from J, the gap between germline ends came to 5 bases. In germline, CDR1 is MNHEY, CDR2 SMNVEV (reference sequence).

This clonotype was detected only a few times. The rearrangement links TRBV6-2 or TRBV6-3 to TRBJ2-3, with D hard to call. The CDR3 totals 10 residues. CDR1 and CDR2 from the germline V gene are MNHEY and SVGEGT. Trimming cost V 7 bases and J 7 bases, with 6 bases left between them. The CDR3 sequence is CASKGNTQYF. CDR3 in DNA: TGTGCCAGCAAAGGGAATACGCAGTATTTT.

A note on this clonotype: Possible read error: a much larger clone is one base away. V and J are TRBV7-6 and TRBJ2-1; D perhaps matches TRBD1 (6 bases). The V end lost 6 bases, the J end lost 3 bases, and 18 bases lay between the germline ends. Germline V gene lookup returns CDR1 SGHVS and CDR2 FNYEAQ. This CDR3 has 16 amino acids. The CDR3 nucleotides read TGTGCCAGCAGTCTCTTTCCCCAGGGGTGCTACAATGAGCAGTTCTTC. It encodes CASSLFPQGCYNEQFF.

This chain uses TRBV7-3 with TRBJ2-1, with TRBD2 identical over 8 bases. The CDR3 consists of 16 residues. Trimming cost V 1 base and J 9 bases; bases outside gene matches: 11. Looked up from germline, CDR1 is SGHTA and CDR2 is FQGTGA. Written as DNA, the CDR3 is TGTGCCAGCAGCTTAATCAGACGCGGACTAGCTGGTGAGCAGTTCTTC. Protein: CASSLIRRGLAGEQFF.

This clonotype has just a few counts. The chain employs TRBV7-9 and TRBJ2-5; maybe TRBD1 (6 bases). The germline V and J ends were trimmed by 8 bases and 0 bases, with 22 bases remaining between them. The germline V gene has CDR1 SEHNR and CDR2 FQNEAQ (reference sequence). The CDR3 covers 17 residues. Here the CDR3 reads CASGIDRNPGHQETQYF. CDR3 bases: TGTGCCAGCGGGATAGACAGGAACCCGGGCCACCAAGAGACCCAGTACTTC.

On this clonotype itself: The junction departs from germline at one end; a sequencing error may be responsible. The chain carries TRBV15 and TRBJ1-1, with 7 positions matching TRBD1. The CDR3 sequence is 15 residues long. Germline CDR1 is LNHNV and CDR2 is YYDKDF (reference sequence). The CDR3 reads CATSAAGTENSEAFF. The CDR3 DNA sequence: TGTGCCACCAGCGCCGCCGGGACAGAGAACTCTGAAGCTTTCTTT.

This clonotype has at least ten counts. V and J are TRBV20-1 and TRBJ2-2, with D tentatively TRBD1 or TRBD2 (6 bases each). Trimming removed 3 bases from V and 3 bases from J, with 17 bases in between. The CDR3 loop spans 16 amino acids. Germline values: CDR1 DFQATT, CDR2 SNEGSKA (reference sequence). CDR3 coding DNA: TGCAGTGCTAGGATCGTAGAAAGGGGGGACACCGGGGAGCTGTTTTTT. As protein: CSARIVERGDTGELFF.

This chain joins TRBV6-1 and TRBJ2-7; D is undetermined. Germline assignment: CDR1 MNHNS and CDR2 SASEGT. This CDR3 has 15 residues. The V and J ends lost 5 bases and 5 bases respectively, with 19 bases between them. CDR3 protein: CASSPPRRPKDEQYF. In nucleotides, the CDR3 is TGTGCCAGCAGTCCTCCACGCAGGCCCAAGGACGAGCAGTACTTC.

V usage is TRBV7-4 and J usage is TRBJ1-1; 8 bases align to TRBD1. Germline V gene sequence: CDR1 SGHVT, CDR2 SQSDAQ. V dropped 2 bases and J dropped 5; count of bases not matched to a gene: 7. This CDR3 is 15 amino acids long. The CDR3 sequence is CASSLPPTGETEAFF. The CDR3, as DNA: TGTGCCAGCAGCTTACCGCCGACAGGGGAGACTGAAGCTTTCTTT.

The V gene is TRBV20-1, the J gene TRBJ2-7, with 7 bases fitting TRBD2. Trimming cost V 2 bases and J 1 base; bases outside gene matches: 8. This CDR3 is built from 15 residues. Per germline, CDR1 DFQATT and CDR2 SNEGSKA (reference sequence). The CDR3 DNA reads TGCAGTGCTAGACGCCCCGGGGAGGGATCCTACGAGCAGTACGTC. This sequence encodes CSARRPGEGSYEQYV.

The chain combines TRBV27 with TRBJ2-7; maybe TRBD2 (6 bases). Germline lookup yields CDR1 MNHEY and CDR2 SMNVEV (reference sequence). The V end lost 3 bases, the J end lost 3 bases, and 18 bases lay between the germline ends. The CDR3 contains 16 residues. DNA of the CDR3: TGTGCCAGCAGTTTGGAGTGGCGGGGAGGACTCTACGAGCAGTACTTC. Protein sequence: CASSLEWRGGLYEQYF.

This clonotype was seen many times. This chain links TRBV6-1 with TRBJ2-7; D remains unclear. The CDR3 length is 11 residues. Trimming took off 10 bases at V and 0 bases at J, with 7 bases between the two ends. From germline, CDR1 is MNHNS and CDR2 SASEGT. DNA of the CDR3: TGTGCCATCCGGAGCTCCTACGAGCAGTACGTC. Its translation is CAIRSSYEQYV.

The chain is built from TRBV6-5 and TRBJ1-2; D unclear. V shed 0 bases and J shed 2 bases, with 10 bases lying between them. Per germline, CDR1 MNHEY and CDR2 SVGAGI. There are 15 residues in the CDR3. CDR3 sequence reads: CASSYSLGSNYGYTF. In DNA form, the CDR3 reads TGTGCCAGCAGTTACTCGCTGGGGTCGAACTATGGCTACACCTTC.

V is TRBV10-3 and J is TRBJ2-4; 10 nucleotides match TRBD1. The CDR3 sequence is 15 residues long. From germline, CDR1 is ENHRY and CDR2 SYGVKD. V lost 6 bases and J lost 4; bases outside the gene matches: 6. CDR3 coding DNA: TGTGCCATCAGGCCTGGACAGGGGGTGAAAAACATTCAGTACTTC. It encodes CAIRPGQGVKNIQYF.

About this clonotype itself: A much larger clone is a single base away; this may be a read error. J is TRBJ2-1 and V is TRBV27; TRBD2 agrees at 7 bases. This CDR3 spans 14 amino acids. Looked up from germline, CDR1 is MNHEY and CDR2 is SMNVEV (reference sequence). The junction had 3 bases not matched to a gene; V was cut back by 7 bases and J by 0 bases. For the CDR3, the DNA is TGTGCCAGCACCGGGGGGAGCTCCTACAATGAGCAGTTCTTC. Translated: CASTGGSSYNEQFF.

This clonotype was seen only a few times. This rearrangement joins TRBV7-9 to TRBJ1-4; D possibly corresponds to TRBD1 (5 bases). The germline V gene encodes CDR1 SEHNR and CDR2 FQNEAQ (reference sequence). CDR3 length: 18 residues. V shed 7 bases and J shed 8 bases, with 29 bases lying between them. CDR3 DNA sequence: TGTGCCAGCAACAACCTCGGGACGCTAGGGTCCCACGGCGAAAAACTGTTTTTT. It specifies CASNNLGTLGSHGEKLFF.

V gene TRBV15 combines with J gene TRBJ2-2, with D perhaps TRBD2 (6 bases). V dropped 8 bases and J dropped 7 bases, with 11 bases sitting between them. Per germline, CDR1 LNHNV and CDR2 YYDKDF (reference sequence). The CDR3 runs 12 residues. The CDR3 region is CATLGSGGELFF. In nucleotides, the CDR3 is TGTGCCACCCTAGGTAGCGGCGGGGAGCTGTTTTTT.

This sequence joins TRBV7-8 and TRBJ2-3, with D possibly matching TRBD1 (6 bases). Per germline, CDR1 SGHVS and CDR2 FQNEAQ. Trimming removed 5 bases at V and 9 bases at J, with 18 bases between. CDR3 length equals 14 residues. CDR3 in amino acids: CASSPPAGARTQYF. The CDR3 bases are TGTGCCAGCAGCCCCCCAGCAGGGGCTAGAACGCAGTATTTT.

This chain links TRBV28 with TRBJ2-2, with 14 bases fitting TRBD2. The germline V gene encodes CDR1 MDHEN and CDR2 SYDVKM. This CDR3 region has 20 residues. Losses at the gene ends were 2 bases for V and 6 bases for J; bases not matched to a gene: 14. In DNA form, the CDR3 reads TGTGCCAGCAGTTTAGGCCAAGGACTAGCGGGGGGACTAGGCCCCGGGGAGCTGTTTTTT. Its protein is CASSLGQGLAGGLGPGELFF.

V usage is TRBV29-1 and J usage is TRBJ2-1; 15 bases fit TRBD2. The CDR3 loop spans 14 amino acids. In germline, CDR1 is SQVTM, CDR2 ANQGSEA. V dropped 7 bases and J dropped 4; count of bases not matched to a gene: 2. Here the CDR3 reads CSEGLAGGYNEQFF. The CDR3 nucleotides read TGCAGCGAGGGACTAGCGGGGGGATACAATGAGCAGTTCTTC.

The chain's CDR3 is CASSKDRASSYNEQFF. As DNA, the CDR3 is TGTGCCAGCAGTAAGGATAGAGCTAGTTCCTACAATGAGCAGTTCTTC. This chain joins TRBV6-2 or TRBV6-3 and TRBJ2-1; D call uncertain. V was pared by 5 bases and J by 1 base, with 15 bases between. The CDR3 is 16 residues long. Germline CDR1 reads MNHEY; CDR2 reads SVGEGT.

CDR3: CASSQEINGYTF. Here the CDR3 DNA reads TGCGCCAGCAGCCAAGAAATAAACGGCTACACCTTC. This chain connects TRBV4-1 to TRBJ1-2; D is ambiguous. This CDR3 contains 12 residues. Germline CDR1 reads MGHRA; CDR2 reads YSYEKL. V dropped 0 bases and J dropped 8 bases, with 7 bases sitting between them.

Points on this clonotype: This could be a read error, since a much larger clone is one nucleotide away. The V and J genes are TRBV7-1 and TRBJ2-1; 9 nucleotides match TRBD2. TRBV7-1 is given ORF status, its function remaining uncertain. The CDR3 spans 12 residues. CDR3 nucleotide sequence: TGTGTCAGCGGGGGGCAATTCAATGAGCAGTTCTTC. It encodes CVSGGQFNEQFF.

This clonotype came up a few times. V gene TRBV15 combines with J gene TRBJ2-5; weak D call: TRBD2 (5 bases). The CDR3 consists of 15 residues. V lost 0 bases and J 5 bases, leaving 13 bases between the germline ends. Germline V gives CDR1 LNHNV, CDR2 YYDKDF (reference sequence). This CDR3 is CATSRDRDLQETQYF. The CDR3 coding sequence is TGTGCCACCAGCAGAGATCGGGATTTACAGGAGACCCAGTACTTC.

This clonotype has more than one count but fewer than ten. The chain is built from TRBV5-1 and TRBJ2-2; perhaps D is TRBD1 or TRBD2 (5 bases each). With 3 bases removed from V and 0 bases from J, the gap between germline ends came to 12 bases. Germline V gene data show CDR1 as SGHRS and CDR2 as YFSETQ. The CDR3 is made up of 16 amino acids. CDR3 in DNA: TGCGCCAGCAGCTCCCCGGGACGCACGAACACCGGGGAGCTGTTTTTT. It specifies CASSSPGRTNTGELFF.

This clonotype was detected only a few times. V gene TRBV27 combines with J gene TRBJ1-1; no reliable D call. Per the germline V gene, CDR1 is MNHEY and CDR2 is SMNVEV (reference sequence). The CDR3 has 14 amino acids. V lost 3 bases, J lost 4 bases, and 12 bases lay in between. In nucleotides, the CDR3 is TGTGCCAGCAGTTTCGGGGTTAGTCCCACTGAAGCTTTCTTT. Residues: CASSFGVSPTEAFF.

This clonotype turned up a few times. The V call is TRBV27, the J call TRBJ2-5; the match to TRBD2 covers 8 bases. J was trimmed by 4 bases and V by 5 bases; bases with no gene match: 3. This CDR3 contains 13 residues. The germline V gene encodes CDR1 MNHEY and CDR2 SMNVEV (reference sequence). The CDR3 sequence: CASSPGTRETQYF. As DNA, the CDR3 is TGTGCCAGCAGTCCCGGGACTAGAGAGACCCAGTACTTC.